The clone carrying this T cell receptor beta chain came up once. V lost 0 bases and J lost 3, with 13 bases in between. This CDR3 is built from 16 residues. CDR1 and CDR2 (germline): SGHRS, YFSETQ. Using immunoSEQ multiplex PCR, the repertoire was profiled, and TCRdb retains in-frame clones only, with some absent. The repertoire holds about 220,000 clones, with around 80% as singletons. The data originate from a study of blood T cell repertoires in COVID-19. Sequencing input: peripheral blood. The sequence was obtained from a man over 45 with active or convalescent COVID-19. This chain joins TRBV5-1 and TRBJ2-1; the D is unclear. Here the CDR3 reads CASSLGRNLYYNEQFF. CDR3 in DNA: TGCGCCAGCAGCTTGGGGCGGAACCTTTACTACAATGAGCAGTTCTTC.